Listed here are 20 T cell receptor beta chains from one sample, sequenced in a study of blood T cell repertoires in COVID-19. Assay used: immunoSEQ multiplex PCR; TCRdb lists only in-frame clones, some missing. The sample holds about 290,000 clones, approximately 80% seen once. The source material was peripheral blood. The receptor source for this set is a woman in her 50s with active or convalescent COVID-19.

This chain links TRBV28 with TRBJ1-2; the match to TRBD1 covers 7 bases. The CDR3 totals 15 residues. The V segment lost 10 bases and the J segment 4 bases; nucleotides outside the gene matches: 15. CDR1 MDHEN and CDR2 SYDVKM come from the germline V gene. The CDR3 here is CATLTTGTAFYGYTF. The CDR3 DNA reads as TGTGCCACCCTTACCACCGGGACAGCTTTCTATGGCTACACCTTC.

V gene TRBV7-9 combines with J gene TRBJ1-1; TRBD1 aligns across 10 bases. V lost 1 base to trimming and J lost 3 bases; unmatched junction nucleotides: 2. The CDR3 contains 15 residues. CDR1 is SEHNR, CDR2 FQNEAQ, per germline (reference sequence). The CDR3, as DNA: TGTGCCAGCAGCTTAGGGACAGGGGGGTACACTGAAGCTTTCTTT. It translates to CASSLGTGGYTEAFF.

The chain combines TRBV5-8 with TRBJ2-5; D might be TRBD1 (6 bases). The CDR3 has 13 residues. The V and J ends lost 4 bases and 5 bases respectively, with 12 bases between them. Germline-derived CDR1 and CDR2 are SGHTS and YDEGEE. The CDR3 DNA follows: TGTGCCAGCAGCCCCGTGGGGGCGGAGACCCAGTACTTC. Its translation is CASSPVGAETQYF. The full variable domain, completed using reference TRBV5-8 and TRBJ2-5, is EAGVTQSPTHLIKTRGQQATLRCSPISGHTSVYWYQQALGLGLQFLLWYDEGEERNRGNFPPRFSGRQFPNYSSELNVNALELEDSALYLCASSPVGAETQYFGPGTRLLVL.

The genes are TRBV27 and TRBJ1-1, with 8 positions matching TRBD1. CDR1 is MNHEY and CDR2 is SMNVEV in the germline V gene (reference sequence). J was trimmed by 4 bases and V by 2 bases; bases with no gene match: 3. The CDR3 runs to 14 residues. CDR3: CASSLQGAGTEAFF. The CDR3 coding sequence is TGTGCCAGCAGTTTACAGGGGGCGGGCACTGAAGCTTTCTTT.

This clone was observed once. The rearrangement uses TRBV6-4 and TRBJ2-1, with 8 positions matching TRBD2. The CDR3 has 17 amino acids. Losses at the gene ends were 7 bases for V and 7 bases for J; bases not matched to a gene: 18. Germline V gene lookup returns CDR1 MRHNA and CDR2 SNTAGT. CDR3 in DNA: TGTGCCAGCACCCATCGACTAGCGTCAAAAAGTGGTAATGAGCAGTTCTTC. Its protein product is CASTHRLASKSGNEQFF.

The chain links TRBV14 to TRBJ1-1; D not resolved. Germline lookup yields CDR1 SGHDN and CDR2 FVKESK. The CDR3 contains 14 residues. V lost 4 bases, J lost 9 bases, and 18 bases lay in between. The CDR3 DNA sequence: TGTGCCAGCAGCCCCCTTAGTGAGGTTCGTAAAGCTTTCTTT. Protein sequence: CASSPLSEVRKAFF. Drawing the rest from reference TRBV14 and TRBJ1-1, the complete variable domain is EAGVTQFPSHSVIEKGQTVTLRCDPISGHDNLYWYRRVMGKEIKFLLHFVKESKQDESGMPNNRFLAERTGGTYSTLKVQPAELEDSGVYFCASSPLSEVRKAFFGQGTRLTVV.

The chain recombines TRBV27 with TRBJ2-1, with TRBD2 identical over 10 bases. J gave up 6 bases and V 6 bases, and 8 bases lay outside the gene matches. The CDR3 covers 15 residues. Germline V gene data show CDR1 as MNHEY and CDR2 as SMNVEV (reference sequence). The CDR3: CASSFLAGASNEQFF. The CDR3 DNA follows: TGTGCCAGCAGCTTTCTAGCGGGAGCTTCCAATGAGCAGTTCTTC.

The CDR3 nucleotides read TGTGCCAGCAGCTTGAACGGGGATGGGTACGGCTACACCTTC. The encoded protein is CASSLNGDGYGYTF. The chain is built from TRBV5-6 and TRBJ1-2; D not certain. Germline lookup yields CDR1 SGHDT and CDR2 YYEEEE. The CDR3 is 14 residues long. The V gene lost 1 base and the J gene lost 8 bases, with 15 bases spanning the gap.

The V call is TRBV24-1, the J call TRBJ1-4, with a possible D match to TRBD1 (5 bases). This CDR3 region has 13 residues. V lost 9 bases and J 6 bases, leaving 13 bases between the germline ends. Germline assignment: CDR1 KGHDR and CDR2 SFDVKD. CDR3 in amino acids: CATAGRADEKLFF. Here the CDR3 DNA reads TGTGCCACCGCAGGGAGGGCGGATGAAAAACTGTTTTTT.

CDR3 sequence: CATSGTTNTEAFF. Written as DNA, the CDR3 is TGTGCCACCAGTGGAACTACAAACACTGAAGCTTTCTTT. V is TRBV24-1 and J is TRBJ1-1; D ambiguous. The CDR3 is 13 amino acids. Trimming cost V 5 bases and J 2 bases, with 8 bases left between them. Germline V gives CDR1 KGHDR, CDR2 SFDVKD.

The rearrangement links TRBV3-1 (or the pseudogene TRBV3-2) to TRBJ1-6; the D gene is possibly TRBD1 (6 bases). Trimming took off 0 bases at V and 9 bases at J, with 12 bases between the two ends. This CDR3 has 15 amino acids. Germline CDR1 LGHDT, CDR2 YNNKEL (reference sequence). CDR3 bases: TGTGCCAGCAGCCAAGAGACCCCACAGGGTTCACCCCTCCACTTT. Amino acid sequence: CASSQETPQGSPLHF.

This chain joins TRBV5-5 and TRBJ2-7, with D perhaps TRBD2 (7 bases). V was trimmed by 4 bases and J by 0 bases, leaving 20 bases between them. The CDR3 runs to 17 residues. CDR1 and CDR2 (germline): SGHKS, YYEKEE (reference sequence). The CDR3 region is CASSPGGLADHSYEQYF. The CDR3 DNA is TGTGCCAGCAGCCCCGGGGGGCTAGCGGATCACTCCTACGAGCAGTACTTC.

This sequence joins TRBV18 and TRBJ2-2; the match to TRBD1 covers 8 bases. The CDR3 has 15 residues. The germline V gene encodes CDR1 KGHSH and CDR2 LQKENI. J gave up 6 bases and V 2 bases, and 5 bases lay outside the gene matches. In DNA, the CDR3 is TGTGCCAGCTCACCAATGGACAGGGTCGCCGGGGAGCTGTTTTTT. Translating gives CASSPMDRVAGELFF. Full variable domain (missing parts from reference TRBV18 and TRBJ2-2): NAGVMQNPRHLVRRRGQEARLRCSPMKGHSHVYWYRQLPEEGLKFMVYLQKENIIDESGMPKERFSAEFPKEGPSILRIQQVVRGDSAAYFCASSPMDRVAGELFFGEGSRLTVL.

V and J are TRBV25-1 and TRBJ1-2, with 11 bases that match TRBD1. V was clipped by 6 bases and J by 5 bases; unmatched bases: 5. The length of the CDR3 is 14 residues. The V gene's germline CDR1 is MGHDK and CDR2 SYGVNS. CDR3 DNA sequence: TGTGCCAGCAGCGGGACAGGGGGGTTATATGGCTACACCTTC. Translated: CASSGTGGLYGYTF.

The chain uses TRBV5-4 and TRBJ2-5; 12 nucleotides match TRBD2. Germline assignment: CDR1 SGHNT and CDR2 YYREEE (reference sequence). CDR3 length: 16 residues. Trimming cost V 4 bases and J 4 bases; bases outside gene matches: 8. The DNA of the CDR3 is TGTGCCAGCAGCCGAGGACTAGCGGGATCCTTAGAGACCCAGTACTTC. This gives the protein CASSRGLAGSLETQYF.

The CDR3 region has the DNA TGCGCCAGCAGCCAAGATCGGACTAGCGGGAGGGCCCGCGAGCAGTTCTTC. Protein product: CASSQDRTSGRAREQFF. V and J are TRBV4-1 and TRBJ2-1; 15 nucleotides match TRBD2. This CDR3 comprises 17 residues. With V trimmed by 0 bases and J by 10 bases, 7 bases remained unmatched. The V gene's germline CDR1 is MGHRA and CDR2 YSYEKL.

This sequence joins TRBV11-2 and TRBJ1-6; D is unclear. Trimming took 5 bases from V and 0 from J, leaving 17 bases between them. Germline CDR1 reads SGHAT; CDR2 reads FQNNGV. This CDR3 is 18 amino acids long. The CDR3 sequence is CASSPALASSSYNSPLHF. The CDR3 coding sequence is TGTGCCAGCAGCCCGGCACTGGCTAGCAGCTCCTATAATTCACCCCTCCACTTT. The full variable domain, rest sourced from reference TRBV11-2 and TRBJ1-6, is EAGVAQSPRYKIIEKRQSVAFWCNPISGHATLYWYQQILGQGPKLLIQFQNNGVVDDSQLPKDRFSAERLKGVDSTLKIQPAKLEDSAVYLCASSPALASSSYNSPLHFGNGTRLTVT.

This sequence joins TRBV19 and TRBJ1-2; a possible D gene is TRBD1 (5 bases). Germline V gene data show CDR1 as LNHDA and CDR2 as SQIVND (reference sequence). Trimming shortened V by 11 bases and J by 3 bases, and 13 bases separated the two germline ends. The length of the CDR3 is 12 residues. The CDR3 bases are TGTGCCGCGACCGACAGAGACTATGGCTACACCTTC. This gives the protein CAATDRDYGYTF.

The chain has TRBV4-1 and TRBJ1-1; 7 bases align to TRBD1. This CDR3 contains 15 residues. V shed 4 bases, J shed 1 base, and the junction held 6 bases outside the gene matches. The germline CDR1 and CDR2 sequences are MGHRA and YSYEKL. CDR3 amino acids: CASSPMDRKNTEAFF. The CDR3 DNA follows: TGCGCCAGCAGCCCAATGGACAGGAAGAACACTGAAGCTTTCTTT.

In its sample, this clone was seen a few times. DNA of the CDR3: TGCAGCGTTGCGGCCGCGTCGGGAGGTCCTGAGCAGTTCTTC. Protein sequence: CSVAAASGGPEQFF. This sequence joins TRBV29-1 and TRBJ2-1, with 7 bases matching TRBD2. The CDR3 length is 14 residues. Looked up from germline, CDR1 is SQVTM and CDR2 is ANQGSEA. V lost 4 bases, J lost 9 bases, and 12 bases stayed unmatched.